The rows below give T cell receptor beta chains drawn from one sample of a study of CD8 T cells in ankylosing spondylitis. TCRdb used MiXCR to reprocess the 5' RACE reads, holding one entry per CDR3 protein. The sample holds 350,000 or so distinct CDR3 sequences; roughly 12% are singletons and the top ten take roughly 9.2%. Sequencing was done on a sample of blood, either unsorted or a sorted T cell fraction (not recorded which). Receptors were obtained from a female donor with ankylosing spondylitis or in good health (not recorded which). The CDR3 runs from the conserved cysteine through the conserved F or W. The order of the fields is D gene, clone size, J gene, V gene, CDR3 DNA, CDR3 protein. The D gene is left open where the match is weak. Some rows mark clone size as missing; the rest say once, few, many or name a class of expanded clone.

NA once TRBJ2-7 TRBV10-3 TGTGCCGTCAGTACGGACAGCAGCTACGAGCAGTACTTC CAVSTDSSYEQYF
NA many TRBJ1-5 TRBV5-1 TGCGCCAGCAGCATGGACCCTGGGGTCCGGGCGCCCCAGCATTTT CASSMDPGVRAPQHF
TRBD2 many TRBJ2-7 TRBV4-3 TGCGCCAGCAGCCAAGATCTTGGCGGGAGAACCGAGCAGTACTTC CASSQDLGGRTEQYF
NA NA TRBJ1-1 TRBV7-9 TGTGCCAGCAAGAGTACTGGGTGGGGTGGCACTGAAGCTTTCTTT CASKSTGWGGTEAFF
TRBD2 many TRBJ2-3 TRBV2 TGTGCCAGCACCCAACGGACTAGCGGGGGCACAGATACGCAGTATTTT CASTQRTSGGTDTQYF
NA many TRBJ2-5 TRBV4-3 TGCGCCAGCAGCCAAGAAGGGCGGCGACAAGAGACCCAGTACTTC CASSQEGRRQETQYF
NA many TRBJ2-7 TRBV20-1 TGCAGTGCTCTTAATTACAGGGCCAACTCCTACGAGCAGTACTTC CSALNYRANSYEQYF
TRBD1 few TRBJ2-2 TRBV10-3 TGTGCCGTCAACCAGGGGGCACGGACCGGGGAGCTGTTTTTT CAVNQGARTGELFF
NA many TRBJ1-3 TRBV5-1 TGCGCCAGCTCCTCAGGGGCGGCTGGAAACACCATATATTTT CASSSGAAGNTIYF
NA NA TRBJ2-1 TRBV12-3/TRBV12-4 TGTGCCAGCTGCCCGGGACCGTCAAACAATGAGCAGTTCTTC CASCPGPSNNEQFF
TRBD2 many TRBJ2-3 TRBV12-3/TRBV12-4 TGTGCCAGCAACTCCGCGGGGGGGTACGGAGATACGCAGTATTTT CASNSAGGYGDTQYF
TRBD2 many TRBJ2-7 TRBV20-1 TGCAGTGCTCCTTCCCCGGGGGGCTCCTACGAGCAGTACTTC CSAPSPGGSYEQYF
NA many TRBJ2-1 TRBV28 TGTGCCAGCAGTTTACGCGAGGACAGTCATGAGCAGTTCTTC CASSLREDSHEQFF
TRBD2 many TRBJ2-1 TRBV20-1 TGCAGTCACTTGGGACTAGCGGGGGTCTCCTACAATGAGCAGTTCTTC CSHLGLAGVSYNEQFF
NA many TRBJ2-5 TRBV5-1 TGCGCCAGCAGCCCGGAGAGGATAGAGACCCAGTACTTC CASSPERIETQYF
NA many TRBJ1-2 TRBV20-1 TGCAGTGCTATCGGGGTATCGAAGGCCTATGGCTACACCTTC CSAIGVSKAYGYTF
NA many TRBJ1-1 TRBV12-3/TRBV12-4 TGTGCCAGCAGTTTTCGGGGACCGAAGAACACTGAAGCTTTCTTT CASSFRGPKNTEAFF
TRBD2 many TRBJ2-1 TRBV10-3 TGTGCCATCAGTGACCCCTACGCTAGCGGGAGCAATGAGCAGTTCTTC CAISDPYASGSNEQFF
NA NA TRBJ1-3 TRBV7-2 TGTGCCAGCAGCTTAGTAGGAGGGGTCTCTGGAAACACCATATATTTT CASSLVGGVSGNTIYF
NA many TRBJ2-1 TRBV6-1 TGTGCCAGCAGTCCGGTGTCAACCAGTGAGCAGTTCTTC CASSPVSTSEQFF
TRBD1 few TRBJ1-4 TRBV20-1 TGCAGTGCTACCCAAGACAGGGACTCGTCCTTTAATGAAAAACTGTTTTTT CSATQDRDSSFNEKLFF
TRBD2 NA TRBJ2-5 TRBV7-9 TGTGCCAGCAGCATGAAAACTAGCGGGGTGCGAGGGACCCAGTACTTC CASSMKTSGVRGTQYF
TRBD2 many TRBJ2-3 TRBV20-1 TGCAGTGCTCCCTGGGGACTATTCGATACGCAGTATTTT CSAPWGLFDTQYF
NA few TRBJ1-5 TRBV15 TGTGCCACCAGCAGAGAGGGCGCCAATCAGCCCCAGCATTTT CATSREGANQPQHF
TRBD2 NA TRBJ2-4 TRBV20-1 TGCAGTGCTAGAGTACCTAGCGGGAGGGCGAACATTCAGTACTTC CSARVPSGRANIQYF
TRBD1 many TRBJ1-5 TRBV2 TGTGCCAGCAGTGAGGGGGGACAGAGGGTCCAGCCCCAGCATTTT CASSEGGQRVQPQHF
TRBD1 many TRBJ2-3 TRBV20-1 TGCAGTGCTAAAGGGACAGGGAAAGATACGCAGTATTTT CSAKGTGKDTQYF
TRBD2 few TRBJ2-5 TRBV4-2 TGTGCCAGCAGCCATGGAAGGACTAGCGGGGGGATAGGTCCCCAAGAGACCCAGTACTTC CASSHGRTSGGIGPQETQYF
TRBD1 many TRBJ2-1 TRBV11-2 TGTGCCAGCAGCTTAGAGGCCTCGGACAGGGGTGAGCAGTTCTTC CASSLEASDRGEQFF
TRBD1 many TRBJ1-1 TRBV12-3/TRBV12-4 TGTGCCAGCACCCTGACAGGGATAGGGACTGAAGCTTTCTTT CASTLTGIGTEAFF
TRBD2 many TRBJ2-7 TRBV5-1 TGCGCCAGCAGGCGGGAGATCCTCGCCTACGAGCAGTACTTC CASRREILAYEQYF
NA many TRBJ2-7 TRBV20-1 TGCAGTGCTAACCACCAGACTCCTCCTTACGAGCAGTACTTC CSANHQTPPYEQYF
NA many TRBJ1-4 TRBV7-6 TGTGCCAGCAGCCCGACCCCTCCGGCCAAGAATGAAAAACTGTTTTTT CASSPTPPAKNEKLFF
NA many TRBJ2-5 TRBV6-6 TGTGCCAGCAGGTCCGGGGAGACCCAGTACTTC CASRSGETQYF
NA NA TRBJ1-1 TRBV30 TGTGCCTGGAGTAACTTTTTCGGAGCTTTCTTT CAWSNFFGAFF
TRBD1 NA TRBJ1-2 TRBV20-1 TGCAGTGCTAGCGGGACAGGAGCCTATGGCTACACCTTC CSASGTGAYGYTF
NA many TRBJ2-1 TRBV5-1 TGCGCCAGCAGCTTGGCAACGGGGCCTTACAATGAGCAGTTCTTC CASSLATGPYNEQFF